This T cell receptor beta chain derives from a study of OX40 agonist ivuxolimab in advanced cancers. Study information: The drug used for patients, ivuxolimab, was an agonistic anti-OX40 (CD134) antibody. Every 2 weeks, ivuxolimab was infused into the patients intravenously at between 0.01 and 10 mg/kg. Patients were about 83% male with ages roughly 20 to 80, mean approximately 58.

Study observations and caveats: The authors did not determine the antigen specificity of the expanded peripheral T cells.

Comments on this clone: Antigen specificity is unknown.

TCRdb's table, derived via immunoSEQ multiplex PCR, lists solely in-frame clones and lacks some. The profile shows about 44,000 clones, around 90% of them singletons. Germline values: CDR1 SGHNT, CDR2 YYREEE (reference sequence). CDR3 length equals 15 residues. J gave up 6 bases and V 4 bases, and 6 bases lay outside the gene matches. The sequence derives from an adult with an advanced solid tumor such as melanoma, head and neck, liver or kidney cancer. The genes are TRBV5-4 and TRBJ2-7; TRBD2 agrees at 14 bases. The sample was CD4+ or CD8+ T cells sorted from blood, taken in a trial of the OX40 agonist ivuxolimab. The CDR3 DNA reads as TGTGCCAGCAGCCAGGGACTAGCGGGAGTAGGCGAGCAGTACTTC. It is translated as CASSQGLAGVGEQYF.